The 26 T cell receptor beta chains below were found in one sample sequenced in a study of T cell repertoires in cytomegalovirus infection. TCRdb passed the reads through MiXCR, listing each CDR3 protein once. Of 550,000 to 850,000 distinct CDR3 sequences listed, about 33% are singletons. These receptors lack a known antigen. Sequencing used cultured PBMCs, obtained from culture after CMV antigen stimulation. The receptors come from a human donor in good health (CMV status not recorded). Some clones in this sample may be carry-over from other donors' samples.

The count of this clonotype is one. The rearrangement uses TRBV2 and TRBJ1-1; D is perhaps TRBD1 (6 bases). The CDR3 is 16 amino acids. Germline V CDR1 and CDR2: SNHLY, FYNNEI. V was pared by 6 bases and J by 3 bases, with 20 bases between. Here the CDR3 DNA reads TGTGCCAGCAGGGGAACAGGGAGGGAGGGGGACACTGAAGCTTTCTTT. Its translation is CASRGTGREGDTEAFF.

The rearrangement uses TRBV6-2 or TRBV6-3 and TRBJ2-7, with no clear D. This CDR3 comprises 11 residues. CDR1 MNHEY and CDR2 SVGEGT come from the germline V gene. V dropped 3 bases and J dropped 6 bases, with 6 bases sitting between them. This CDR3 is CASSYQVEQYF. The CDR3 DNA follows: TGTGCCAGCAGTTATCAAGTCGAGCAGTACTTC.

This clonotype was counted between two and nine times. This chain connects TRBV3-1 to TRBJ2-1; 9 bases line up with TRBD1. Germline CDR1 is LGHDT and CDR2 is YNNKEL (reference sequence). V was pared by 0 bases and J by 5 bases, with 5 bases of the junction left unmatched. The CDR3 covers 16 residues. The CDR3: CASSQDYRQGDNEQFF. The CDR3 nucleotides read TGTGCCAGCAGCCAAGATTACCGACAGGGGGACAATGAGCAGTTCTTC.

V and J are TRBV10-2 and TRBJ2-7; 7 bases line up with TRBD2. This CDR3 spans 14 amino acids. With 3 bases clipped from V and 3 bases from J, the junction kept 5 bases outside the gene matches. Per germline, CDR1 WSHSY and CDR2 SAAADI. In DNA, the CDR3 is TGCGCCAGCAGTGATATCCTAGCGGACTACGAGCAGTACTTC. It specifies CASSDILADYEQYF.

This clonotype was detected only a few times. The chain combines TRBV7-2 with TRBJ1-1, with D hard to call. The CDR3 is 14 amino acids. Trimming cost V 3 bases and J 1 base, with 9 bases left between them. Germline loops: CDR1 SGHTA, CDR2 FQGNSA. Here the CDR3 reads CASSFSPTNTEAFF. CDR3 coding DNA: TGTGCCAGCAGCTTCTCCCCCACGAACACTGAAGCTTTCTTT.

The chain recombines TRBV10-3 with TRBJ1-1; 7 bases are a match to TRBD1. The germline V gene has CDR1 ENHRY and CDR2 SYGVKD. The CDR3 runs 15 residues. V shed 6 bases and J 0 bases; nucleotides not matched to a gene: 7. CDR3 in DNA: TGTGCCATCAGGGGGGCAGGGGGATTGAACACTGAAGCTTTCTTT. Translation: CAIRGAGGLNTEAFF.

The J gene is TRBJ1-1, the V gene TRBV2; D is possibly TRBD1 (6 bases). The CDR3 has 12 residues. Trimming took 7 bases from V and 4 from J, leaving 10 bases between them. Germline loops: CDR1 SNHLY, CDR2 FYNNEI. The CDR3 sequence is CASTRGFTEAFF. The CDR3 DNA is TGTGCCAGCACCAGGGGTTTCACTGAAGCTTTCTTT.

CDR3 bases: TGTGCCAGCAGCTTACCCTACAGGGATTTGCACTATGGCTACACCTTC. Encoded protein: CASSLPYRDLHYGYTF. The genes are TRBV7-6 and TRBJ1-2; D perhaps matches TRBD1 (6 bases). Germline V gene lookup returns CDR1 SGHVS and CDR2 FNYEAQ. Trimming shortened V by 2 bases and J by 3 bases, and 16 bases separated the two germline ends. This CDR3 region has 16 residues.

The chain has TRBV11-2 and TRBJ1-2; 7 bases map to TRBD1. With 3 bases clipped from V and 2 bases from J, the junction kept 6 bases outside the gene matches. The CDR3 totals 15 residues. Germline V gives CDR1 SGHAT, CDR2 FQNNGV. The CDR3 nucleotides are TGTGCCAGCAGCTTGTTGAGGGGGCCGAACTATGGCTACACCTTC. Translated: CASSLLRGPNYGYTF.

This clonotype was picked up a small number of times. This chain joins TRBV7-2 and TRBJ2-5, with TRBD1 identical over 7 bases. Losses at the gene ends were 0 bases for V and 7 bases for J; bases not matched to a gene: 5. The CDR3 spans 14 residues. The V gene's germline CDR1 is SGHTA and CDR2 FQGNSA. In DNA, the CDR3 is TGTGCCAGCAGCTTAGCTTCAGGGGGAGTGACCCAGTACTTC. Translating gives CASSLASGGVTQYF.

The rearrangement joins TRBV5-5 to TRBJ2-2, with TRBD1 identical over 9 bases. Losses at the gene ends were 4 bases for V and 5 bases for J; bases not matched to a gene: 9. The CDR3 runs 16 residues. CDR1 is SGHKS, CDR2 YYEKEE, per germline (reference sequence). CDR3 coding DNA: TGTGCCAGCAGCCGGTCCGGGACAGGGCGAACCGGGGAGCTGTTTTTT. Its translation: CASSRSGTGRTGELFF.

The chain employs TRBV19 and TRBJ1-5, with D unresolved. V shed 8 bases and J shed 0 bases, with 5 bases lying between them. Germline V gene sequence: CDR1 LNHDA, CDR2 SQIVND (reference sequence). This CDR3 comprises 12 residues. The CDR3 coding sequence is TGTGCCAGTGGGCATAGCAATCAGCCCCAGCATTTT. It yields the protein CASGHSNQPQHF. Complete variable domain (other parts from reference TRBV19 and TRBJ1-5): DGGITQSPKYLFRKEGQNVTLSCEQNLNHDAMYWYRQDPGQGLRLIYYSQIVNDFQKGDIAEGYSVSREKKESFPLTVTSAQKNPTAFYLCASGHSNQPQHFGDGTRLSIL.

Here the CDR3 DNA reads TGTGCCAGCAGTTTCCCGACCGGGACTAGGGGCCACGGTACGCAGTATTTT. Its translation: CASSFPTGTRGHGTQYF. The chain carries TRBV6-6 and TRBJ2-3, with 8 bases identical to TRBD2. After removal of 4 bases from V and 8 bases from J, the junction contained 17 bases not matched to a gene. From germline, CDR1 is MNHNY and CDR2 SVGAGI (reference sequence). This CDR3 has 17 residues.

The table lists this clonotype with a few counts. V gene TRBV7-2 combines with J gene TRBJ2-7; D is possibly TRBD2 (6 bases). The germline gives CDR1 SGHTA, CDR2 FQGNSA. The CDR3 sequence is 14 residues long. The V end was cut by 6 bases, the J end by 0 bases, with 12 bases between. CDR3 sequence reads: CASRGLGSSYEQYF. The DNA of the CDR3 is TGTGCCAGCAGGGGACTTGGCAGCTCCTACGAGCAGTACTTC.

This clonotype was observed a handful of times. The chain couples TRBV6-2 or TRBV6-3 to TRBJ2-4; 12 bases agree with TRBD1. The CDR3 sequence is 15 residues long. Germline trimming cut 6 bases from V and 8 bases from J; bases unmatched to any gene: 8. Germline V CDR1 and CDR2: MNHEY, SVGEGT. This chain's CDR3 is CASSLTGTGGHIQYF. Here the CDR3 DNA reads TGTGCCAGCAGCCTCACCGGGACAGGGGGCCACATTCAGTACTTC.

In the case of this clonotype: Relative to the germline gene, one junction end is altered; a read error may explain this. The CDR3 DNA sequence: TGTGCCAGCAGCTTAGATACTAGCGGGGAGTTC. Its translation: CASSLDTSGEF. The chain employs TRBV7-4 and TRBJ2-5; the match to TRBD2 covers 10 bases. Germline V gene data show CDR1 as SGHVT and CDR2 as SQSDAQ. This CDR3 region has 11 residues.

The sample holds a few counts of this clonotype. V usage is TRBV7-6 and J usage is TRBJ1-4; TRBD1 aligns across 8 bases. V lost 5 bases to trimming and J lost 2 bases; unmatched junction nucleotides: 10. Germline CDR1 reads SGHVS; CDR2 reads FNYEAQ. This CDR3 region has 17 residues. The CDR3 DNA reads TGTGCCAGCAGCCGCTTCAGGGGGCGTCGGACTAATGAAAAACTGTTTTTT. Protein sequence: CASSRFRGRRTNEKLFF.

The rearrangement joins TRBV19 to TRBJ2-7, with D uncertain. The V gene lost 3 bases and the J gene lost 0 bases, with 9 bases spanning the gap. The germline CDR1 and CDR2 sequences are LNHDA and SQIVND (reference sequence). The CDR3 loop spans 14 amino acids. The CDR3 DNA reads as TGTGCCAGTAGTATGGTGGCGAGCTCCTACGAGCAGTACTTC. This sequence encodes CASSMVASSYEQYF. Full variable domain (missing parts from reference TRBV19 and TRBJ2-7): DGGITQSPKYLFRKEGQNVTLSCEQNLNHDAMYWYRQDPGQGLRLIYYSQIVNDFQKGDIAEGYSVSREKKESFPLTVTSAQKNPTAFYLCASSMVASSYEQYFGPGTRLTVT.

The genes are TRBV5-1 and TRBJ2-7; 7 bases agree with TRBD1. CDR1 is SGHRS and CDR2 is YFSETQ in the germline V gene. The V and J ends lost 1 base and 2 bases, in that order; junction bases with no gene match: 3. The CDR3 is made up of 14 amino acids. The CDR3 region has the DNA TGCGCCAGCAGCTTGAGGGGGCCCCCCTACGAGCAGTACTTC. Its protein is CASSLRGPPYEQYF.

The chain is built from TRBV6-1 and TRBJ1-1; D is ambiguous. CDR1 and CDR2 from the germline V gene are MNHNS and SASEGT. Trimming cost V 5 bases and J 0 bases, with 25 bases left between them. The CDR3 consists of 19 residues. Here the CDR3 reads CASSTRSVTLKTMNTEAFF. The CDR3 nucleotides read TGTGCCAGCAGTACGCGGTCGGTTACCCTGAAAACGATGAACACTGAAGCTTTCTTT.

This chain uses TRBV12-3 or TRBV12-4 with TRBJ2-5; D perhaps matches TRBD2 (5 bases). The CDR3 has 14 residues. Trimming stripped 6 bases from V and 1 base from J, with 12 bases between. As DNA, the CDR3 is TGTGCCAGCAGGCCCGCGGGCCCCCAAGAGACCCAGTACTTC. It yields the protein CASRPAGPQETQYF.

This clonotype came up a few times. The chain uses TRBV12-3 or TRBV12-4 and TRBJ2-7, with a tentative D call TRBD1 (6 bases). Trimming left V 8 bases short and J 2 bases short, with 10 bases between. CDR3 length equals 12 residues. In DNA, the CDR3 is TGTGCCAGCGCAACAGGGACCTACGAGCAGTACTTC. Residues: CASATGTYEQYF.

This chain joins TRBV27 and TRBJ2-7; the D is unclear. Germline V gene data show CDR1 as MNHEY and CDR2 as SMNVEV (reference sequence). This CDR3 contains 15 residues. The V and J ends lost 4 bases and 3 bases respectively, with 16 bases between them. CDR3 in amino acids: CASSSMYGPNYEQYF. DNA of the CDR3: TGTGCCAGCAGTTCAATGTACGGGCCTAACTACGAGCAGTACTTC.

CDR3 DNA sequence: TGTGCCAGCAGTGAAGAGGGCCTACAGGTTTACAATGAGCAGTTCTTC. Protein product: CASSEEGLQVYNEQFF. V gene TRBV6-1 combines with J gene TRBJ2-1, with a possible D match to TRBD1 (5 bases). The CDR3 loop spans 16 amino acids. V was cut by 1 base and J by 4 bases, with 14 bases left in between. Germline V gene data show CDR1 as MNHNS and CDR2 as SASEGT.

This chain uses TRBV10-3 with TRBJ2-5, with D possibly TRBD2 on 6 matching bases. CDR1 is ENHRY, CDR2 SYGVKD, per germline. The CDR3 totals 14 residues. V shed 2 bases and J shed 5 bases, with 12 bases lying between them. The CDR3 nucleotides read TGTGCCATCAGTGAGGCACTAGCTTTGGAGACCCAGTACTTC. Amino acid sequence: CAISEALALETQYF.

The chain is built from TRBV15 and TRBJ1-1; the D is unclear. The CDR3 is 15 residues long. Germline V CDR1 and CDR2: LNHNV, YYDKDF (reference sequence). V was shortened by 3 bases and J by 0 bases, with 11 bases between the two germline ends. The DNA for the CDR3 is TGTGCCACCAGCAGGTATAGAGTTATGAACACTGAAGCTTTCTTT. It codes for CATSRYRVMNTEAFF.